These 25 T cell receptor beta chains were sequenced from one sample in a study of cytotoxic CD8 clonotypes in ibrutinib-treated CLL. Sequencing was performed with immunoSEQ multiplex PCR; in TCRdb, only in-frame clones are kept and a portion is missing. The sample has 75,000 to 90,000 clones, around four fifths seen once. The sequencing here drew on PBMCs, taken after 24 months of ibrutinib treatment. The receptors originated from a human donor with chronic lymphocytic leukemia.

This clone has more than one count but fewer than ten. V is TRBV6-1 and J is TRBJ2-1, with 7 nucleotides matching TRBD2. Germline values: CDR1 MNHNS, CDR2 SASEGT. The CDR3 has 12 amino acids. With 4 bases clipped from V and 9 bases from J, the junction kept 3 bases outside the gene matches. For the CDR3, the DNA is TGTGCCAGCAGTGTCCCGGGAGGTGAGCAGTTCTTC. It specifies CASSVPGGEQFF.

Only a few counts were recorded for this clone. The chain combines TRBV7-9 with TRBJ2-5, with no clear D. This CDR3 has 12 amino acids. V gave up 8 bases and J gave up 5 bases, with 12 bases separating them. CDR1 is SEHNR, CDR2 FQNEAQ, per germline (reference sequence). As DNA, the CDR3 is TGTGCCAGCGGGCTGGGCTTGGAGACCCAGTACTTC. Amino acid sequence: CASGLGLETQYF.

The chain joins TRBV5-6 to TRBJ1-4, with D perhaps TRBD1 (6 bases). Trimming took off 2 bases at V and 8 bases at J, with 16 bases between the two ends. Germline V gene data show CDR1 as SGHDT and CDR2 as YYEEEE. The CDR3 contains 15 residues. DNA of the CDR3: TGTGCCAGCAGCTTACAGGGTCAACTAAGAGAAAAACTGTTTTTT. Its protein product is CASSLQGQLREKLFF.

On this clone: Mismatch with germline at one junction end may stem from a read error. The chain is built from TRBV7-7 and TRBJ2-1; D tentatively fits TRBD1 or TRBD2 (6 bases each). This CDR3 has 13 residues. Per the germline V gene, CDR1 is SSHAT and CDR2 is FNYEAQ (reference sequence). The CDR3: CASSSRGGDEQFF. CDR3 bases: TGTGCTAGCAGTTCCAGGGGAGGCGATGAGCAGTTCTTC.

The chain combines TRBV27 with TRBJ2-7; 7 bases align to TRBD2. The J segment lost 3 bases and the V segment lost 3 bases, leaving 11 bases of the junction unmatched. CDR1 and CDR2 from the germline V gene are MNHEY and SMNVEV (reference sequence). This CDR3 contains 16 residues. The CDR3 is CASSFGFGTSDYEQYF. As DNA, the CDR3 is TGTGCCAGCAGTTTTGGATTCGGTACTAGCGACTACGAGCAGTACTTC.

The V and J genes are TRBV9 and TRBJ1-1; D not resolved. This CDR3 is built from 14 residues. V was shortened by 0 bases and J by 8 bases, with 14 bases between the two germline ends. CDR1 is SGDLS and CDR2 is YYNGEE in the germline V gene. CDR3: CASSVDMVSGEAFF. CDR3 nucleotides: TGTGCCAGCAGCGTAGATATGGTATCGGGGGAAGCTTTCTTT.

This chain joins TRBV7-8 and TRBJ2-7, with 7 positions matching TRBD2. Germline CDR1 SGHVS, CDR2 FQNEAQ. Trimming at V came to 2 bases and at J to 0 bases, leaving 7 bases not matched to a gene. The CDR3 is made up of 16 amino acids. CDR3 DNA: TGTGCCAGCAGCTTAAGGGCGGGCGGGAGCTCCTACGAGCAGTACTTC. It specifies CASSLRAGGSSYEQYF.

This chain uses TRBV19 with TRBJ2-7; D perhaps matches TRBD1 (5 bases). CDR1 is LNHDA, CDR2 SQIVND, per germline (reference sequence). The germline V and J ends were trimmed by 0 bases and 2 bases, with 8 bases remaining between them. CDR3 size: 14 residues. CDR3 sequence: CASSIESGPYEQYF. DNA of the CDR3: TGTGCCAGTAGTATAGAGTCAGGGCCCTACGAGCAGTACTTC. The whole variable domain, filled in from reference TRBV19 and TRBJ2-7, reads DGGITQSPKYLFRKEGQNVTLSCEQNLNHDAMYWYRQDPGQGLRLIYYSQIVNDFQKGDIAEGYSVSREKKESFPLTVTSAQKNPTAFYLCASSIESGPYEQYFGPGTRLTVT.

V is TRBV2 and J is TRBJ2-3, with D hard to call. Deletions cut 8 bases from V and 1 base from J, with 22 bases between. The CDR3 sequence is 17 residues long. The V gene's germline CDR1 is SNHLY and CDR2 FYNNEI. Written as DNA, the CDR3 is TGTGCCAGCGTACGAGACGGGCCCGCGGTACGCACAGATACGCAGTATTTT. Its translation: CASVRDGPAVRTDTQYF.

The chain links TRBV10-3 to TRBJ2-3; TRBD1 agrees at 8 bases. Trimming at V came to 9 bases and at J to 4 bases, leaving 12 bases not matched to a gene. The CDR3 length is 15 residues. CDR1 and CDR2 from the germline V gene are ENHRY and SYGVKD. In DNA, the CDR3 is TGTGCCATTCAAAGACAGGGGAGGTTTGCAGATACGCAGTATTTT. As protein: CAIQRQGRFADTQYF.

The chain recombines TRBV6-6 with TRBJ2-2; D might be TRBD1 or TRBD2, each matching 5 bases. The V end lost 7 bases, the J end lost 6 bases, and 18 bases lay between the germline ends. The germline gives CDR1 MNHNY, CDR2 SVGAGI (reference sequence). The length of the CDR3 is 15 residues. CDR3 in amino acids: CASTHRTLTPGELFF. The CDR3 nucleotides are TGTGCCAGCACCCACAGGACTCTCACCCCCGGGGAGCTGTTTTTT.

CDR3 nucleotide sequence: TGTGCCAGCAAACCTACGGGGGGCGACGAGCAGTACTTC. This translates into CASKPTGGDEQYF. The V call is TRBV18, the J call TRBJ2-7; tentative D call: TRBD2 (7 bases). Germline CDR1 and CDR2: KGHSH and LQKENI. This CDR3 is built from 13 residues. Deletions cut 8 bases from V and 5 bases from J, with 16 bases between.

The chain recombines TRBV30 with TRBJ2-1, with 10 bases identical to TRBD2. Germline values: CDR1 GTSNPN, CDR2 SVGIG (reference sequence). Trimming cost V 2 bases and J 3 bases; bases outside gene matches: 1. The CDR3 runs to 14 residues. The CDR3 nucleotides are TGTGCCTGGAGTAGCGGGAGGGTCTACAATGAGCAGTTCTTC. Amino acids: CAWSSGRVYNEQFF.

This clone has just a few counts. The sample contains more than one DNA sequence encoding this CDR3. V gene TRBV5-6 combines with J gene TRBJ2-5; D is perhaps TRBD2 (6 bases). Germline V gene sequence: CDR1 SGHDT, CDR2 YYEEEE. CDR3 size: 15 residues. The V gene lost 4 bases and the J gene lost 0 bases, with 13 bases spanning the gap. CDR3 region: CASSRRGTHQETQYF. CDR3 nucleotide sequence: TGTGCCAGCAGCCGGCGGGGCACACACCAAGAGACCCAGTACTTC.

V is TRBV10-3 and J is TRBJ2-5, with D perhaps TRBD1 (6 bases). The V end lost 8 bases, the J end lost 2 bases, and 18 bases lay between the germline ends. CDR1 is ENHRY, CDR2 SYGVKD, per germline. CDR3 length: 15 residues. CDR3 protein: CAISRQVTLQETQYF. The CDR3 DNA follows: TGTGCCATCTCTAGACAGGTGACGTTACAAGAGACCCAGTACTTC.

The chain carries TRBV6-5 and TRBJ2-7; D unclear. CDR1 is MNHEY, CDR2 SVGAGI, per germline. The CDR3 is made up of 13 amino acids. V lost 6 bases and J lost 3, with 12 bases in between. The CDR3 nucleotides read TGTGCCAGCAGCGCGACTGGTCGCTACGAGCAGTACTTC. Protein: CASSATGRYEQYF.

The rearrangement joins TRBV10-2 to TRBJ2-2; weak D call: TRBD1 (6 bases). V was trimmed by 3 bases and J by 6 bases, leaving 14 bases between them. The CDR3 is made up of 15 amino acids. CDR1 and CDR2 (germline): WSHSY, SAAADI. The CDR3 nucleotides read TGCGCCAGCAGTGAACAGGGTAGATTGGCCGGGGAGCTGTTTTTT. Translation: CASSEQGRLAGELFF.

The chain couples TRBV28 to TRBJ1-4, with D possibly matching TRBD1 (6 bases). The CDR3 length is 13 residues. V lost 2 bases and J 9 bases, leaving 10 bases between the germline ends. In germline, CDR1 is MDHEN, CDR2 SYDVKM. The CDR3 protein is CASSLGGLQKLFF. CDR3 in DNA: TGTGCCAGCAGTTTAGGGGGGCTACAAAAACTGTTTTTT.

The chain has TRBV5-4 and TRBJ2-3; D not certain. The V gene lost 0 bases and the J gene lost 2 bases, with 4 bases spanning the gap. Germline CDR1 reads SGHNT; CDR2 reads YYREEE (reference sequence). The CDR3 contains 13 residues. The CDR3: CASSLDITDTQYF. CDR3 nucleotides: TGTGCCAGCAGCTTGGATATCACAGATACGCAGTATTTT.

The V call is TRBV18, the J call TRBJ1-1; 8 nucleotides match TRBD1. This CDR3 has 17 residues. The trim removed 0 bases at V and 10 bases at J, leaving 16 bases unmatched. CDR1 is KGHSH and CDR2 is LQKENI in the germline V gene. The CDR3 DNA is TGTGCCAGCTCACCACCGGGGACCCTAACAGGGGGGTCGAGAGCTTTCTTT. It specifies CASSPPGTLTGGSRAFF.

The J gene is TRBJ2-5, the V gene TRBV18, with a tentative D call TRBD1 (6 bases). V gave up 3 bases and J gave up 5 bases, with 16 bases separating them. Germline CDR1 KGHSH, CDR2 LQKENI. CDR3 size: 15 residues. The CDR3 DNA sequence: TGTGCCAGCTCACCCCCAGGGGTAGCCGGGGAGACCCAGTACTTC. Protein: CASSPPGVAGETQYF.

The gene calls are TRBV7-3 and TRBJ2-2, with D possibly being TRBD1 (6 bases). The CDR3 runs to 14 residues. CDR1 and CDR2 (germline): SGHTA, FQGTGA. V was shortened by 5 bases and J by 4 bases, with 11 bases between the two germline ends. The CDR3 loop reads CASSPDRTTGELFF. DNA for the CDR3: TGTGCCAGCAGCCCCGACAGGACCACCGGGGAGCTGTTTTTT.

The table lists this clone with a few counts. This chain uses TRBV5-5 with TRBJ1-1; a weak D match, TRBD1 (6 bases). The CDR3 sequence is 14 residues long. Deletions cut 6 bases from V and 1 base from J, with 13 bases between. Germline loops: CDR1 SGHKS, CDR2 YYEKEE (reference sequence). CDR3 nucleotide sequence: TGTGCCAGCACCCTGAGGGGGGCGAACACTGAAGCTTTCTTT. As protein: CASTLRGANTEAFF.

In DNA form, the CDR3 reads TGTGCCACCAGCAGAGTTTTTGGGGGGACTGAAGCTTTCTTT. It is translated as CATSRVFGGTEAFF. This chain connects TRBV15 to TRBJ1-1, with a weak D call TRBD1 (5 bases). Trimming cost V 1 base and J 5 bases, with 11 bases left between them. Per the germline V gene, CDR1 is LNHNV and CDR2 is YYDKDF (reference sequence). The CDR3 spans 14 residues.

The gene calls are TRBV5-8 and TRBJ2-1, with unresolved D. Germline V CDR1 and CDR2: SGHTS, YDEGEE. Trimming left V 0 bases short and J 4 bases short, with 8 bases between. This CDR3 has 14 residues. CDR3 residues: CASSLVGRYNEQFF. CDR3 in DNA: TGTGCCAGCAGCTTGGTTGGAAGATACAATGAGCAGTTCTTC. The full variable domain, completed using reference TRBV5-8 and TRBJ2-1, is EAGVTQSPTHLIKTRGQQATLRCSPISGHTSVYWYQQALGLGLQFLLWYDEGEERNRGNFPPRFSGRQFPNYSSELNVNALELEDSALYLCASSLVGRYNEQFFGPGTRLTVL.